A selection of T cell receptor beta chains follows, all from one sample in a study of T-cell reconstitution after alpha-beta-depleted transplantation in children. TCRdb reprocessed the PCR reads via MiXCR and lists one record per CDR3 protein. The data show 150,000 to 200,000 distinct CDR3 sequences, just under 6.5% seen once. Source: PBMCs, taken before TCRalphabeta/CD19-depleted stem cell transplant. The receptors were gathered from a girl in the first two years of life with combined immunodeficiency, due to receive a stem cell transplant. The CDR3 runs from the conserved cysteine through the conserved F or W. D genes are given only for firm matches. For some rows the clone size is stated as once, few or many, or as a class when expanded; others skip it.

length: 15
J: TRBJ1-4
D: -
V: TRBV25-1
size: many
DNA: TGTGCCAGCAGTGGGTTCGGGGCAACTAGTGAAAAACTGTTTTTT
CDR3: CASSGFGATSEKLFF

length: 15
J: TRBJ2-5
D: -
V: TRBV5-1
size: few
DNA: TGCGCCAGCAGCTTGGACTCTCCAGGGACAGAGACCCAGTACTTC
CDR3: CASSLDSPGTETQYF

length: 18
J: TRBJ2-3
D: -
V: TRBV7-8
size: many
DNA: TGTGCCAGCAGCTTAGGGGACGCAGTAGCGTATAGCACAGATACGCAGTATTTT
CDR3: CASSLGDAVAYSTDTQYF

length: 14
J: TRBJ2-1
D: -
V: TRBV4-1
size: many
DNA: TGCGCCAGCAGCCAGACGAGGTTGGACAATGAGCAGTTCTTC
CDR3: CASSQTRLDNEQFF

length: 15
J: TRBJ1-5
D: -
V: TRBV6-5
size: many
DNA: TGTGCCAGCAGTTACTCGATAGGGTCTGGGCAGCCCCAGCATTTT
CDR3: CASSYSIGSGQPQHF

length: 11
J: TRBJ2-7
D: -
V: TRBV7-3
size: once
DNA: TGTGCCAGCAGCTTACCACAGGGGCAGTACTTC
CDR3: CASSLPQGQYF

length: 16
J: TRBJ2-5
D: TRBD2
V: TRBV7-9
size: many
DNA: TGTGCCAGCAGCACAAGACTAGCGGGGAGACAAGAGACCCAGTACTTC
CDR3: CASSTRLAGRQETQYF

length: 14
J: TRBJ2-2
D: -
V: TRBV7-2
size: -
DNA: TGTGCCAGCAGCTTACTATTGAACACCGGGGAGCTGTTTTTT
CDR3: CASSLLLNTGELFF

length: 10
J: TRBJ1-2
D: -
V: TRBV29-1
size: few
DNA: TGCAGCGTGGCGGACAGTCACTACACCTTC
CDR3: CSVADSHYTF

length: 19
J: TRBJ2-3
D: -
V: TRBV7-7
size: few
DNA: TGTGCCAGCAGCCCCTGGGCGGGGACGCTATCTCCCCTCCCAGATACGCAGTATTTT
CDR3: CASSPWAGTLSPLPDTQYF

length: 15
J: TRBJ2-7
D: TRBD2
V: TRBV4-2
size: many
DNA: TGTGCCAGCAGCCAAAGCGGGAGTATCCTCGACGAGCAGTACTTC
CDR3: CASSQSGSILDEQYF

length: 12
J: TRBJ1-2
D: -
V: TRBV12-3/TRBV12-4
size: many
DNA: TGTGCCAGCAGTCCCGGGATCTATGGCTACACCTTC
CDR3: CASSPGIYGYTF

length: 14
J: TRBJ1-1
D: -
V: TRBV13
size: many
DNA: TGTGCCAGCAGCTTATTAGGGGTGGACACTGAAGCTTTCTTT
CDR3: CASSLLGVDTEAFF

length: 19
J: TRBJ2-7
D: TRBD2
V: TRBV3-1
size: -
DNA: TGTGCCTCCTCAAAGCGGGAGACGGTTTGTCGAGAAATCTCCTACGAGCAGTACTTC
CDR3: CASSKRETVCREISYEQYF

length: 15
J: TRBJ2-1
D: TRBD2
V: TRBV29-1
size: many
DNA: TGCAGCGTCGTTGGACTAGCGGGCCCCTACAATGAGCAGTTCTTC
CDR3: CSVVGLAGPYNEQFF

length: 17
J: TRBJ2-1
D: TRBD1
V: TRBV20-1
size: many
DNA: TGCAGTGCTAGAGATCGTCTCTTGGGACAGGCCTACAATGAGCAGTTCTTC
CDR3: CSARDRLLGQAYNEQFF

length: 16
J: TRBJ2-3
D: TRBD2
V: TRBV7-8
size: many
DNA: TGTGCCAGCATCCATAGCTCTAGCGGGGATACAGATACGCAGTATTTT
CDR3: CASIHSSSGDTDTQYF

length: 19
J: TRBJ2-1
D: TRBD2
V: TRBV6-2/TRBV6-3
size: many
DNA: TGTGCCAGCAGTTACCCCCAACTAGCGGGAAGGAGCTCCTACAATGAGCAGTTCTTC
CDR3: CASSYPQLAGRSSYNEQFF

length: 12
J: TRBJ2-4
D: -
V: TRBV2
size: many
DNA: TGTGCCAGCAGGTGGAGTCGAAACATTCAGTACTTC
CDR3: CASRWSRNIQYF

length: 14
J: TRBJ1-1
D: TRBD1
V: TRBV7-2
size: many
DNA: TGTGCCAGCAGCCCCGTGGGAGGGGGCGTTGAAGCTTTCTTT
CDR3: CASSPVGGGVEAFF

length: 13
J: TRBJ2-7
D: -
V: TRBV24-1
size: many
DNA: TGTGCCACCAGTGATTTGAGGGGCAGCGAGCAGTACTTC
CDR3: CATSDLRGSEQYF

length: 15
J: TRBJ2-1
D: TRBD2
V: TRBV5-1
size: many
DNA: TGCGCCAGCTCAAGAGGTAGCGGGGGGGCCAATGAGCAGTTCTTC
CDR3: CASSRGSGGANEQFF

length: 19
J: TRBJ2-1
D: TRBD2
V: TRBV20-1
size: -
DNA: TGCAGTGCTAGAGCTGGTCTAGCGGGGGGTCGCCCTTGGAACAATGAGCAGTTCTTC
CDR3: CSARAGLAGGRPWNNEQFF

length: 17
J: TRBJ2-7
D: TRBD1
V: TRBV20-1
size: many
DNA: TGCAGTGCTAGAGTTGGAGACAGGGTATTAGAACTTTACGAGCAGTACTTC
CDR3: CSARVGDRVLELYEQYF

length: 13
J: TRBJ2-7
D: -
V: TRBV27
size: few
DNA: TGTGCCAGCAGTTGGGGGGATGCCTACGAGCAGTACTTC
CDR3: CASSWGDAYEQYF

length: 14
J: TRBJ1-1
D: -
V: TRBV5-1
size: few
DNA: TGCGCCAGCAGCTTGCGGTCGTCTCTCCTTGAAGCTTTCTTT
CDR3: CASSLRSSLLEAFF

length: 14
J: TRBJ2-7
D: -
V: TRBV4-3
size: many
DNA: TGCGCCAGCAGCCAGGGGACGGCGACCTACGAGCAGTACTTC
CDR3: CASSQGTATYEQYF

length: 15
J: TRBJ2-5
D: TRBD1
V: TRBV5-8
size: many
DNA: TGTGCCAGCAGCGAGTGGACAGGGGGTGCAGAGACCCAGTACTTC
CDR3: CASSEWTGGAETQYF

length: 14
J: TRBJ2-3
D: TRBD1
V: TRBV20-1
size: many
DNA: TGCAGTGCTACTACCGGGACAGCGACAGATACGCAGTATTTT
CDR3: CSATTGTATDTQYF

length: 15
J: TRBJ2-7
D: -
V: TRBV6-5
size: -
DNA: TGTGCCAGCAGTTTAGGGCTAACCTCCTCGGAAGAGCAGTACTTC
CDR3: CASSLGLTSSEEQYF

length: 15
J: TRBJ2-1
D: -
V: TRBV7-9
size: many
DNA: TGTGCCAGCAACCCCCCTAGGAGGGGGTACAATGAGCAGTTCTTC
CDR3: CASNPPRRGYNEQFF

length: 18
J: TRBJ2-3
D: TRBD2
V: TRBV7-8
size: many
DNA: TGTGCCAGCAGCCCGGGTAGCGGGAAAGGGATCGGCACAGATACGCAGTATTTT
CDR3: CASSPGSGKGIGTDTQYF

length: 14
J: TRBJ2-7
D: -
V: TRBV5-6
size: many
DNA: TGTGCCAGCAGCTTGGGCCGAGGCTCCTACGAGCAGTACTTC
CDR3: CASSLGRGSYEQYF

length: 16
J: TRBJ2-2
D: -
V: TRBV29-1
size: many
DNA: TGCAGCGTTGAAGCCGGGCAGGTGGGAGGCACCGGGGAGCTGTTTTTT
CDR3: CSVEAGQVGGTGELFF

length: 14
J: TRBJ2-7
D: -
V: TRBV9
size: -
DNA: TGTGCCAGCAGCGTAGAGGGTGCCCCCTACGAGCAGTACTTC
CDR3: CASSVEGAPYEQYF